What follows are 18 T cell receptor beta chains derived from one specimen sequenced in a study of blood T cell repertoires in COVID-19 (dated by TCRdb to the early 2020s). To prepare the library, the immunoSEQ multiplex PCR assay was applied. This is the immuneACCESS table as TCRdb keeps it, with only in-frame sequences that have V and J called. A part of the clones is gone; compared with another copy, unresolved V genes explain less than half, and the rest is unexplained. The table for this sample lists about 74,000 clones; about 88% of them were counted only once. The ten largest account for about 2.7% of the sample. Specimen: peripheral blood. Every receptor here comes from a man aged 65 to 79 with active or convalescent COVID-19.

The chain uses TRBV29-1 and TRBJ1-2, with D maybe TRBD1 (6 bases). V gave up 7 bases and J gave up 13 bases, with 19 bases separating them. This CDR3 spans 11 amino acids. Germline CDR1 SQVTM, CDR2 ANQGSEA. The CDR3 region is CSDGGRRGPTF. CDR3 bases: TGCAGCGATGGGGGCCGCCGCGGGCCCACCTTC.

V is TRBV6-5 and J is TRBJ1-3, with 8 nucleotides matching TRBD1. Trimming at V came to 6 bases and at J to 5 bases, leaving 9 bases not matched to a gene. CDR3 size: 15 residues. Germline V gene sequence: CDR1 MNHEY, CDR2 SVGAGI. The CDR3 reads CASSRIQGDRNTIYF. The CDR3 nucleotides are TGTGCCAGCAGCCGAATACAGGGGGATAGAAACACCATATATTTT.

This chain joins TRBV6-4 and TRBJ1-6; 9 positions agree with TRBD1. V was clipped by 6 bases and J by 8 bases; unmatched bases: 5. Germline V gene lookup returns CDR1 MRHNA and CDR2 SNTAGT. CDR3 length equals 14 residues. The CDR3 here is CASRGQGADSPLHF. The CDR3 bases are TGTGCCAGCAGGGGACAGGGCGCGGATTCACCCCTCCACTTT.

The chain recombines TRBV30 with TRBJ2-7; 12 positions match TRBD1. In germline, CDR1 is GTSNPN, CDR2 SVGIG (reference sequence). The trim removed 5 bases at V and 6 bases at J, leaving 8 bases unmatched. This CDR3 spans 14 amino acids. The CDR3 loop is CAWDEGTGGVEQYF. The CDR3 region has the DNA TGTGCCTGGGACGAAGGGACAGGGGGCGTCGAGCAGTACTTC.

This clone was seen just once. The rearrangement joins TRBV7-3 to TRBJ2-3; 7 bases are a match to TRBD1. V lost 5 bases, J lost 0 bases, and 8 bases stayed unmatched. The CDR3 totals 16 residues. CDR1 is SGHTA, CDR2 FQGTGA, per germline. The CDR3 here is CASSLQGQRSTDTQYF. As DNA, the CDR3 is TGTGCCAGCAGCCTTCAGGGACAGAGAAGCACAGATACGCAGTATTTT.

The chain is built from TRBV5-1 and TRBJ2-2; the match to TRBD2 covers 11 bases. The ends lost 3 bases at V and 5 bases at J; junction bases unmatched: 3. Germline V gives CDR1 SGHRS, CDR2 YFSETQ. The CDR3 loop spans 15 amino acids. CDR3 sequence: CASSSTSGRTGELFF. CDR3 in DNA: TGCGCCAGCAGCTCTACTAGCGGGAGAACCGGGGAGCTGTTTTTT.

CDR3 DNA sequence: TGTGCCAGCAGCTTATATCCCCCGGGGAATGGGGACGAGCAGTACTTC. This codes for CASSLYPPGNGDEQYF. The V gene is TRBV11-2, the J gene TRBJ2-7; possible D gene TRBD2, 5 bases. Germline-derived CDR1 and CDR2 are SGHAT and FQNNGV. The V and J ends lost 2 bases and 5 bases respectively, with 19 bases between them. The CDR3 sequence is 16 residues long.

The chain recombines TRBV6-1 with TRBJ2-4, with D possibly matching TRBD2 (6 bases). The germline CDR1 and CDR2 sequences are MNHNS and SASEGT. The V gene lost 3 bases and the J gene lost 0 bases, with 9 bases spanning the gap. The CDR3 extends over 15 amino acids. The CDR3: CASSDQGLAKNIQYF. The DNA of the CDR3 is TGTGCCAGCAGTGACCAGGGACTAGCCAAAAACATTCAGTACTTC.

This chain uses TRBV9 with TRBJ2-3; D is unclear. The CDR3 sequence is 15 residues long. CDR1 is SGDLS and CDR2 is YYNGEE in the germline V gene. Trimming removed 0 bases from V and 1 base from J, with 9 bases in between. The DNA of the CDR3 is TGTGCCAGCAGCGTAGAATTAAGAGGCACAGATACGCAGTATTTT. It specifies CASSVELRGTDTQYF.

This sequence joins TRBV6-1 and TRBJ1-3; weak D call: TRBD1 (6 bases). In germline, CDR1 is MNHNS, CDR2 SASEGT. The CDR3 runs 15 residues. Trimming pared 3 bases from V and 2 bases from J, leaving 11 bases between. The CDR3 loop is CASSDSQGTGNTIYF. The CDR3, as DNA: TGTGCCAGCAGTGATTCACAGGGAACTGGAAACACCATATATTTT.

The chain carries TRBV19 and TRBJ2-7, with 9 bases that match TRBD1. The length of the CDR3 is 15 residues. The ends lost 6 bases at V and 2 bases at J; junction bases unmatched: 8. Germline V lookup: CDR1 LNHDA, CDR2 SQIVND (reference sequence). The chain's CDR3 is CASRPGTGTPYEQYF. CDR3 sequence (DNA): TGTGCCAGTAGACCCGGGACAGGGACCCCCTACGAGCAGTACTTC.

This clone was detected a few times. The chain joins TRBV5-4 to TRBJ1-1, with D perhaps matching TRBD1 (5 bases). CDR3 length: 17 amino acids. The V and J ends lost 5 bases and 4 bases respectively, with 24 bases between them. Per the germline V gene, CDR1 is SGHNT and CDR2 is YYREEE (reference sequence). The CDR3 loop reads CASSLRRQTLFGTEAFF. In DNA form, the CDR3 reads TGTGCCAGCAGTCTGAGGAGACAGACCCTCTTTGGCACTGAAGCTTTCTTT.

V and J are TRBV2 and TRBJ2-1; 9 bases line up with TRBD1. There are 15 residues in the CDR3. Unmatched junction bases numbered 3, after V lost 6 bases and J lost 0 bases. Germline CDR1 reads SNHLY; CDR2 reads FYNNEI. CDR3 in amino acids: CASRGTGPSYNEQFF. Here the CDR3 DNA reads TGTGCCAGCAGGGGGACAGGGCCCTCCTACAATGAGCAGTTCTTC.

The CDR3 spells CASSLPLAVGQETQYF. CDR3 nucleotide sequence: TGTGCCAGCAGCCTTCCCCTAGCGGTGGGGCAAGAGACCCAGTACTTC. The rearrangement uses TRBV3-1 (or the pseudogene TRBV3-2) and TRBJ2-5; 7 bases line up with TRBD2. V was pared by 4 bases and J by 2 bases, with 10 bases of the junction left unmatched. Germline V gene sequence: CDR1 LGHDT, CDR2 YNNKEL (reference sequence). The CDR3 sequence is 16 residues long.

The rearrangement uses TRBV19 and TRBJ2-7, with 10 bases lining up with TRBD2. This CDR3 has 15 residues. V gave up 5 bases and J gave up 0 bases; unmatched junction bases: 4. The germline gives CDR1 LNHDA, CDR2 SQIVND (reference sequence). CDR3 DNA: TGTGCCAGTAGTCAGACTAGCGGGTCCTCCTACGAGCAGTACTTC. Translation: CASSQTSGSSYEQYF.

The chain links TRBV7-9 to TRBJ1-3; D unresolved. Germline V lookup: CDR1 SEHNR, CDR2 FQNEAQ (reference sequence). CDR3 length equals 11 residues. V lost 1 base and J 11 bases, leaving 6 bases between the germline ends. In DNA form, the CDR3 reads TGTGCCAGCAGCTTAGGGCAGGCCATATATTTT. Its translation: CASSLGQAIYF.

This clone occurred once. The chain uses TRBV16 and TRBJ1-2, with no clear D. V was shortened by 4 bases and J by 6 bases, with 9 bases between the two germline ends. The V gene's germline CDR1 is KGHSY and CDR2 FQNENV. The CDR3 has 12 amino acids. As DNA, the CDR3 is TGTGCCAGCAGCCGATCGCGGAATGGCTACACCTTC. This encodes CASSRSRNGYTF. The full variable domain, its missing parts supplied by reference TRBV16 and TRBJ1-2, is GEEVAQTPKHLVRGEGQKAKLYCAPIKGHSYVFWYQQVLKNEFKFLISFQNENVFDETGMPKERFSAKCLPNSPCSLEIQATKLEDSAVYFCASSRSRNGYTFGSGTRLTVV.

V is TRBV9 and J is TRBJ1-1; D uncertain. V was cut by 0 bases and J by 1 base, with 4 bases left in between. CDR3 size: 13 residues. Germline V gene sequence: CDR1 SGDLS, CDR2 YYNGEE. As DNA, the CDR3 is TGTGCCAGCAGCGTAGCACAGAACACTGAAGCTTTCTTT. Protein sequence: CASSVAQNTEAFF.